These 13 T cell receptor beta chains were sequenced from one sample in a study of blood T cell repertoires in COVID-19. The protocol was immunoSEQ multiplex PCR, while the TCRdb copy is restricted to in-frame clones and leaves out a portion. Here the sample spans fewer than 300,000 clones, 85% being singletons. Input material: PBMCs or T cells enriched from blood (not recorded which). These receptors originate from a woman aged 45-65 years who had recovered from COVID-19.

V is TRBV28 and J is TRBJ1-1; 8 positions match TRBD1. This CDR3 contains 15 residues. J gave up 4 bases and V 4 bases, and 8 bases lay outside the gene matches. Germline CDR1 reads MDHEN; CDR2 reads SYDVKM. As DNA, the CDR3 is TGTGCCAGCAGTTCAGACAGGGGTATGAGCACTGAAGCTTTCTTT. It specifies CASSSDRGMSTEAFF.

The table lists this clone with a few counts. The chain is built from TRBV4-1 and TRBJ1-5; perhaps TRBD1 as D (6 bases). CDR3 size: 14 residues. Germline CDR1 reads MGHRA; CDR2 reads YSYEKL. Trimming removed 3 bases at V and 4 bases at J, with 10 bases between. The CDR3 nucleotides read TGCGCCAGCAGCCAGGACAGAGTAAATCAGCCCCAGCATTTT. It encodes CASSQDRVNQPQHF.

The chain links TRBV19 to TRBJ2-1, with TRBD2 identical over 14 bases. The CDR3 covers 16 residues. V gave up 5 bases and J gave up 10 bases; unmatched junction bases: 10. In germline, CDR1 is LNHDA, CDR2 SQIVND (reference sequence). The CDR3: CASSLETSGRADEQFF. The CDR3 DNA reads TGTGCCAGTAGTTTGGAGACTAGCGGGAGGGCTGACGAGCAGTTCTTC.

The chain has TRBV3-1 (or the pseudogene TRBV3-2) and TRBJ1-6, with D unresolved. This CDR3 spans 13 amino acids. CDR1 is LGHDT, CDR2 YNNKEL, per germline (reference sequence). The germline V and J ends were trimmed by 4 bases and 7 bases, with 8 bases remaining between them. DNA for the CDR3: TGTGCCAGCAGCCTGACGGAGAATTCACCCCTCCACTTT. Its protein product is CASSLTENSPLHF.

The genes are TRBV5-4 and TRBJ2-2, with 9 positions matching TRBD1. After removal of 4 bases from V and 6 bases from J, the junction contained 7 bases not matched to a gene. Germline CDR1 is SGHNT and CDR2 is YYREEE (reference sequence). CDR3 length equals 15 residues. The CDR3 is CASSQGQGRSGELFF. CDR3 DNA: TGTGCCAGCAGCCAAGGACAGGGGAGGTCCGGGGAGCTGTTTTTT.

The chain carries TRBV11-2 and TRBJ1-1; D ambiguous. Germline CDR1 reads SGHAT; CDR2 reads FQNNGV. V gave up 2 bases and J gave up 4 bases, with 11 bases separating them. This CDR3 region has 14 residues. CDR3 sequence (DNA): TGTGCCAGCAGCTTAAGTCAAGCGGGCACTGAAGCTTTCTTT. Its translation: CASSLSQAGTEAFF.

The chain's CDR3 is CASSLGQISATNEKLFF. The CDR3 region has the DNA TGTGCCAGCAGCTTGGGACAGATCAGTGCAACTAATGAAAAACTGTTTTTT. The chain recombines TRBV7-2 with TRBJ1-4; 7 nucleotides match TRBD1. Per germline, CDR1 SGHTA and CDR2 FQGNSA. There are 17 residues in the CDR3. V lost 3 bases to trimming and J lost 0 bases; unmatched junction nucleotides: 7. Complete variable domain (other parts from reference TRBV7-2 and TRBJ1-4): GAGVSQSPSNKVTEKGKDVELRCDPISGHTALYWYRQSLGQGLEFLIYFQGNSAPDKSGLPSDRFSAERTGGSVSTLTIQRTQQEDSAVYLCASSLGQISATNEKLFFGSGTQLSVL.

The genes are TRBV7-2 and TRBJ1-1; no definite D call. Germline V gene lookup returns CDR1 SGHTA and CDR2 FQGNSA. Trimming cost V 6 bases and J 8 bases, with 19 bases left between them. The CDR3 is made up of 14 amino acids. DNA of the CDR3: TGTGCCAGCAGTAAATATGACCCGGGTTTCGAAGCTTTCTTT. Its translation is CASSKYDPGFEAFF.

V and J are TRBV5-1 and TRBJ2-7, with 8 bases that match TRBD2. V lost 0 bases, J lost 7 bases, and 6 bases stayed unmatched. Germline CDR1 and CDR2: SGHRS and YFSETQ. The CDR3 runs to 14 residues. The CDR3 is CASSLAGRAGEQYF. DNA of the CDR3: TGCGCCAGCAGCTTGGCCGGGAGGGCGGGAGAGCAGTACTTC.

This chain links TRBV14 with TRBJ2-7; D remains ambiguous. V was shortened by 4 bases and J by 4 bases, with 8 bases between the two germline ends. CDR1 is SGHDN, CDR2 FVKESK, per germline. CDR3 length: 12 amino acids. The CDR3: CASSPYDYEQYF. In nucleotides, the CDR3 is TGTGCCAGCAGCCCCTATGATTACGAGCAGTACTTC. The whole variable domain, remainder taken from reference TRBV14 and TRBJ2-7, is EAGVTQFPSHSVIEKGQTVTLRCDPISGHDNLYWYRRVMGKEIKFLLHFVKESKQDESGMPNNRFLAERTGGTYSTLKVQPAELEDSGVYFCASSPYDYEQYFGPGTRLTVT.

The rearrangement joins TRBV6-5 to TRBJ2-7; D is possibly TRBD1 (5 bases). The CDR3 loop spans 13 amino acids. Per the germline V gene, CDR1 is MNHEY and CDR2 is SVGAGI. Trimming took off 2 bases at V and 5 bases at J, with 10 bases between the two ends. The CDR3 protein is CASSYRGEHEQYF. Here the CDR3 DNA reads TGTGCCAGCAGTTACAGGGGTGAGCACGAGCAGTACTTC.

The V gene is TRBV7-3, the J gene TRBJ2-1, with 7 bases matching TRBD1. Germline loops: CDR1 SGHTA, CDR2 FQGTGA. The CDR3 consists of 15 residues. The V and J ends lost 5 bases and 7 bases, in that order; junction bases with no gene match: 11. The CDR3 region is CASSVRQGGRNEQFF. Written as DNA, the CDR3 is TGTGCCAGCAGCGTACGACAGGGCGGACGTAATGAGCAGTTCTTC.

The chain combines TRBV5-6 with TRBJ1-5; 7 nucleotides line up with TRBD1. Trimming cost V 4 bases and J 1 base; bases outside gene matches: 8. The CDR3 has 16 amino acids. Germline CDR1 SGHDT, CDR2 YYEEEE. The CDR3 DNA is TGTGCCAGCAGCACTTCGACAGGGTTCAGCAATCAGCCCCAGCATTTT. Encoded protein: CASSTSTGFSNQPQHF. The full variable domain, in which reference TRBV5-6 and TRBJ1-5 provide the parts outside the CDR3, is DAGVTQSPTHLIKTRGQQVTLRCSPKSGHDTVSWYQQALGQGPQFIFQYYEEEERQRGNFPDRFSGHQFPNYSSELNVNALLLGDSALYLCASSTSTGFSNQPQHFGDGTRLSIL.